The 5 T cell receptor beta chains given below trace back to one sample, sequenced in a study of regulatory T cells. The study, taken as a whole, reports: CD3G-deficient patients' regulatory T cells showed reduced Shannon diversity versus autologous conventional CD4+ and control regulatory cells.

No antigen has been identified for these receptors. The primer mix had 52 TRBV and 13 TRBJ primers. Profiling relied on immunoSEQ multiplex PCR, and the TCRdb table lists in-frame clones only, not all of them. The sample carries around 4,000 clones, approximately 92% recorded once. Sequenced input: CD4+ Tregs sorted from blood. The receptors were sampled from a child younger than 10 with CD3G deficiency.

The V and J genes are TRBV28 and TRBJ2-7; 13 bases are shared with TRBD2. Germline V CDR1 and CDR2: MDHEN, SYDVKM. The CDR3 loop spans 14 amino acids. V lost 6 bases to trimming and J lost 6 bases; unmatched junction nucleotides: 5. The CDR3 region is CASRVGTSGTEQYF. The CDR3, as DNA: TGTGCCAGCAGAGTCGGGACTAGCGGGACCGAGCAGTACTTC.

The rearrangement joins TRBV11-2 to TRBJ1-1; no clear D gene. V dropped 5 bases and J dropped 3 bases, with 10 bases sitting between them. Germline V CDR1 and CDR2: SGHAT, FQNNGV. The CDR3 consists of 13 residues. The CDR3 loop is CASSPALHTEAFF. The CDR3 DNA reads as TGTGCCAGCAGCCCAGCCCTGCACACTGAAGCTTTCTTT.

This clone was seen once. The germline gene is not matched at one end of the junction; a read error may be the cause. The V and J genes are TRBV6-1 and TRBJ2-7; tentative D call: TRBD1 (6 bases). Germline lookup yields CDR1 MNHNS and CDR2 SASEGT. CDR3 length: 13 amino acids. The CDR3 DNA follows: TGTGCCAGCAGTGCTGGGGGCTCCCACGAGCAGTACTTC. It encodes CASSAGGSHEQYF.

The CDR3 nucleotides read TGTGCCAGCAGTGCCGGTCCTGAGCAGTTCTTC. It translates to CASSAGPEQFF. The chain combines TRBV6-6 with TRBJ2-1, with D hard to call. The V end lost 5 bases, the J end lost 9 bases, and 8 bases lay between the germline ends. Germline V gives CDR1 MNHNY, CDR2 SVGAGI (reference sequence). The CDR3 runs to 11 residues.

This rearrangement joins TRBV11-2 to TRBJ2-1, with 8 bases fitting TRBD2. V shed 2 bases, J shed 9 bases, and the junction held 6 bases outside the gene matches. The CDR3 spans 14 residues. Germline values: CDR1 SGHAT, CDR2 FQNNGV. CDR3 bases: TGTGCCAGCAGCTTACGGGAGGGCCGGGGTGAGCAGTTCTTC. This translates into CASSLREGRGEQFF.